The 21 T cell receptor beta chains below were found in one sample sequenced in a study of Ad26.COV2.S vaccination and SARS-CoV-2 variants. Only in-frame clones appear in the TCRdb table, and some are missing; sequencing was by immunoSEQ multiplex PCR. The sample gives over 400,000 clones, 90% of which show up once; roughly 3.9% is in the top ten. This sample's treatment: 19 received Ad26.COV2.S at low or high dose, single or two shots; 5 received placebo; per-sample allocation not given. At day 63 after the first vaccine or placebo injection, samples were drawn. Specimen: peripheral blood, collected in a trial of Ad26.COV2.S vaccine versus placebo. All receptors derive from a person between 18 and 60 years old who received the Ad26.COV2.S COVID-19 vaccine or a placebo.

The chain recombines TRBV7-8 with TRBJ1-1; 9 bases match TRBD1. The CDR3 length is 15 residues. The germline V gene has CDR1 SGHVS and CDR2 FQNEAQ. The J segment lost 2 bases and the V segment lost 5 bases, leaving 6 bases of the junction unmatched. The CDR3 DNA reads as TGTGCCAGCAGCCCCCAGGGACAGGGAAACACTGAAGCTTTCTTT. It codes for CASSPQGQGNTEAFF.

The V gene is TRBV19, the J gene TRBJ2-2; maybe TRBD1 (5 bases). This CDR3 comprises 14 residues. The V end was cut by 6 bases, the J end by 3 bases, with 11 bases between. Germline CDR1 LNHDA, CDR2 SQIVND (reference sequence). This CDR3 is CASSPQAYTGELFF. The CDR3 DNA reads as TGTGCCAGTAGCCCACAGGCGTACACCGGGGAGCTGTTTTTT.

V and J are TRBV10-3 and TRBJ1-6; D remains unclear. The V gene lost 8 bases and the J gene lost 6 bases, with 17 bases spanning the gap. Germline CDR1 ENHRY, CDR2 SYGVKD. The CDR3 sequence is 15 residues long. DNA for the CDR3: TGTGCCATCGCCCCTTGGTCTGGAGCTAATTCACCCCTCCACTTT. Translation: CAIAPWSGANSPLHF.

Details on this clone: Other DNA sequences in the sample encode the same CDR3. As DNA, the CDR3 is TGTGCCAGCAGTTTGAGCGGGGTCTATAGCAATCAGCCCCAGCATTTT. Its translation is CASSLSGVYSNQPQHF. The rearrangement uses TRBV28 and TRBJ1-5, with D unclear. Germline V CDR1 and CDR2: MDHEN, SYDVKM. The CDR3 has 16 residues. The V end lost 3 bases, the J end lost 0 bases, and 12 bases lay between the germline ends.

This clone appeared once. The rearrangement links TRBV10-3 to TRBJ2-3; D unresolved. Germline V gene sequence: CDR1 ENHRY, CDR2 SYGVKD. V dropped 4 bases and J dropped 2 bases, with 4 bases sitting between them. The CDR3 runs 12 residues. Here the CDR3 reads CAISGDTDTQYF. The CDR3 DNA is TGTGCCATCAGTGGGGACACAGATACGCAGTATTTT.

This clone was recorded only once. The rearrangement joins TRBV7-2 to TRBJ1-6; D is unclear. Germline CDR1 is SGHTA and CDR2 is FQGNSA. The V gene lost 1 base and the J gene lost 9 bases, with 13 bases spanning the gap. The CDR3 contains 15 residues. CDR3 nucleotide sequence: TGTGCCAGCAGCTTAGGGGCCCTTACGGGTTCACCCCTCCACTTT. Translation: CASSLGALTGSPLHF.

CDR3 protein: CATSRDLAATNEKLFF. CDR3 sequence (DNA): TGTGCCACCAGCAGAGATCTCGCCGCGACTAATGAAAAACTGTTTTTT. V and J are TRBV15 and TRBJ1-4; D not resolved. Germline assignment: CDR1 LNHNV and CDR2 YYDKDF (reference sequence). V was pared by 0 bases and J by 2 bases, with 10 bases between. The CDR3 length is 16 residues.

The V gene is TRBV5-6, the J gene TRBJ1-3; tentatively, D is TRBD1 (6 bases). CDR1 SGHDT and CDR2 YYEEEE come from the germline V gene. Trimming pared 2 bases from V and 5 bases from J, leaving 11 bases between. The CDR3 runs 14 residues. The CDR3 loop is CASSLGDTRNTIYF. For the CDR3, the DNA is TGTGCCAGCAGCTTAGGGGACACCAGAAACACCATATATTTT.

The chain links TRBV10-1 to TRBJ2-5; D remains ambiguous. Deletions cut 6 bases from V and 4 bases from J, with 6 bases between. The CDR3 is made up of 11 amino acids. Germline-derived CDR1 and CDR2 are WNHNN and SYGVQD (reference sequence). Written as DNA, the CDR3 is TGCGCCAGCAGCCAAACAGAGACCCAGTACTTC. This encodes CASSQTETQYF.

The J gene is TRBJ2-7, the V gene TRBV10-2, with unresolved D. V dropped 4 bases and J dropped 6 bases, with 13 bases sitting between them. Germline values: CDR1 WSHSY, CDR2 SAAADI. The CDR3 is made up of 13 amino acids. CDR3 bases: TGCGCCAGCAGTGTCACCACTAACCTCGAGCAGTACTTC. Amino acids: CASSVTTNLEQYF.

The CDR3 sequence: CASSVGRAYEQYF. DNA of the CDR3: TGCGCCAGCAGCGTTGGACGGGCCTACGAGCAGTACTTC. The J gene is TRBJ2-7, the V gene TRBV5-1; D uncertain. The CDR3 length is 13 residues. Germline assignment: CDR1 SGHRS and CDR2 YFSETQ. V was clipped by 4 bases and J by 2 bases, with 10 bases between them.

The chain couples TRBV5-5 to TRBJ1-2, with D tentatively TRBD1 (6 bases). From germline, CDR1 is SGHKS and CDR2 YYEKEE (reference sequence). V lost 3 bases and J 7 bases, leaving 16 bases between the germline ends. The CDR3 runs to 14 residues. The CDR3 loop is CASSSGTGGLGYTF. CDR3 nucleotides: TGTGCCAGCAGCTCCGGGACCGGGGGCCTTGGCTACACCTTC. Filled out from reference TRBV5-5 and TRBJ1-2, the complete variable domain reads DAGVTQSPTHLIKTRGQQVTLRCSPISGHKSVSWYQQVLGQGPQFIFQYYEKEERGRGNFPDRFSARQFPNYSSELNVNALLLGDSALYLCASSSGTGGLGYTFGSGTRLTVV.

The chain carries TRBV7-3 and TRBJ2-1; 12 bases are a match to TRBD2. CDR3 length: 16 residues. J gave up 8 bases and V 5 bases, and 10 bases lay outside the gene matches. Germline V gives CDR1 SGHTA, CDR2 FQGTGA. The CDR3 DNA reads TGTGCCAGCAGCGAAGCCCCTAGCGGGAGGGCCCATGAGCAGTTCTTC. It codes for CASSEAPSGRAHEQFF.

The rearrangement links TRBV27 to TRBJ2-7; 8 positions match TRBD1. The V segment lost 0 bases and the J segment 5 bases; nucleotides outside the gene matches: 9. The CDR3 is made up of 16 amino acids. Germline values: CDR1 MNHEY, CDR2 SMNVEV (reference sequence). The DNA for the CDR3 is TGTGCCAGCAGTTTATCTCACAGGGGGTCTTTCCACGAGCAGTACTTC. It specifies CASSLSHRGSFHEQYF.

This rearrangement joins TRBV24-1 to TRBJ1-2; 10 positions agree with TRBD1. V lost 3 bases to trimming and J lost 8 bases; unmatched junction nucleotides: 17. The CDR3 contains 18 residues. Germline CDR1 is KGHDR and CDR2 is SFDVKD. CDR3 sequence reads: CATSDKRAPGQGSLGYTF. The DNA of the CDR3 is TGTGCCACCAGTGATAAGCGGGCGCCGGGACAGGGGTCTCTGGGCTACACCTTC.

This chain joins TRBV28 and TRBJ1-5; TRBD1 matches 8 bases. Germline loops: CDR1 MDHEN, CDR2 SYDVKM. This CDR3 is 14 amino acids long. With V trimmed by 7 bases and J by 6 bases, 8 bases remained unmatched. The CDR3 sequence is CASTSGGAGQPQHF. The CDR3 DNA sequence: TGTGCCAGCACCTCAGGGGGCGCAGGTCAGCCCCAGCATTTT.

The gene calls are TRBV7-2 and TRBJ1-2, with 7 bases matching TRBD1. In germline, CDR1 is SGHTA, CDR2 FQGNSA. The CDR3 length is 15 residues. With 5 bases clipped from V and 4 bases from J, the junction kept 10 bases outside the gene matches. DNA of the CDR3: TGTGCCAGCAGCCCCGTCGGGACAGAAAGCTATGGCTACACCTTC. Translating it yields CASSPVGTESYGYTF.

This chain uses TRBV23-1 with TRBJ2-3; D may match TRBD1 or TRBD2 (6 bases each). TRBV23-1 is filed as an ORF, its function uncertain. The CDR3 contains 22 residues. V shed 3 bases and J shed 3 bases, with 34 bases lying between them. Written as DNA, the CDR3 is TGCGCCAGCAGTCAGCACCCAGGGTGCCGCGGGGACACCCCTTTACCTACAGATACGCAGTATTTT. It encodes CASSQHPGCRGDTPLPTDTQYF.

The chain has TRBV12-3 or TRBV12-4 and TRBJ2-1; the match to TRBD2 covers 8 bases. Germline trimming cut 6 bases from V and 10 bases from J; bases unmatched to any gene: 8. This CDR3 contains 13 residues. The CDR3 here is CASRVGSGIEQFF. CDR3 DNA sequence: TGTGCCAGCAGGGTGGGTAGCGGGATAGAGCAGTTCTTC.

CDR3 nucleotide sequence: TGTGCCACCAGTGACCGCCGGACTGGACACCAAGAGACCCAGTACTTC. Translated: CATSDRRTGHQETQYF. The rearrangement uses TRBV24-1 and TRBJ2-5; TRBD2 might be the D (5 bases). Trimming removed 4 bases from V and 0 bases from J, with 14 bases in between. The CDR3 extends over 16 amino acids. From germline, CDR1 is KGHDR and CDR2 SFDVKD.

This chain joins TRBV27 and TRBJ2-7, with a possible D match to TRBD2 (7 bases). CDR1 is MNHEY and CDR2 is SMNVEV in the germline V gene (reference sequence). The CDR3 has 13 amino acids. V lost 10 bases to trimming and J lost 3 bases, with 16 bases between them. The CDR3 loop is CATSGEGNYEQYF. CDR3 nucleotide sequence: TGTGCCACCTCAGGGGAGGGCAACTACGAGCAGTACTTC.